The 11 T cell receptor beta chains below all came from one sample that was sequenced in a study of T cells in Graves' hyperthyroidism and ophthalmopathy. The TCR beta CDR3 regions underwent amplification using RNA transcripts as the source. Initially, a first-round RT-PCR of the TCR CDR3 employed the HTBI primer set. TCRdb called the multiplex PCR reads again in MiXCR, with one record for every CDR3 protein. The table shows hundreds of thousands of distinct CDR3 sequences, with 40% to 55% occurring only once. The specimen was peripheral blood or thyroid tissue (not recorded which). Receptors originate from an adult man with Graves' disease, either hyperthyroidism or ophthalmopathy (not recorded which).

This clonotype was observed a handful of times. The chain links TRBV5-1 to TRBJ2-2, with TRBD2 matching over 14 bases. J gave up 7 bases and V 4 bases, and 6 bases lay outside the gene matches. Per the germline V gene, CDR1 is SGHRS and CDR2 is YFSETQ. The CDR3 is made up of 16 amino acids. Written as DNA, the CDR3 is TGCGCCAGCAGCGAGGGACTAGCGGGGGTTAGCGGGGAGCTGTTTTTT. Residues: CASSEGLAGVSGELFF.

The chain uses TRBV29-1 and TRBJ2-7, with TRBD2 identical over 15 bases. Germline-derived CDR1 and CDR2 are SQVTM and ANQGSEA. CDR3 length: 17 residues. V was clipped by 5 bases and J by 3 bases; unmatched bases: 11. CDR3 DNA sequence: TGCAGCGTTACCGGACTAGCGGGAGGGGTCCACCTCTACGAGCAGTACTTC. Protein sequence: CSVTGLAGGVHLYEQYF.

V gene TRBV19 combines with J gene TRBJ1-5; D unresolved. The germline V gene has CDR1 LNHDA and CDR2 SQIVND (reference sequence). V was clipped by 10 bases and J by 8 bases, with 15 bases between them. The CDR3 covers 12 residues. The CDR3 DNA follows: TGTGCCACCTCCGGGCCTCGGAAGCCCCAGCATTTT. Residues: CATSGPRKPQHF. Looking up the rest from reference TRBV19 and TRBJ1-5 gives the full variable domain: DGGITQSPKYLFRKEGQNVTLSCEQNLNHDAMYWYRQDPGQGLRLIYYSQIVNDFQKGDIAEGYSVSREKKESFPLTVTSAQKNPTAFYLCATSGPRKPQHFGDGTRLSIL.

This clonotype has at least ten counts. This sequence joins TRBV10-3 and TRBJ1-1; unclear D gene. Germline CDR1 is ENHRY and CDR2 is SYGVKD. The germline V and J ends were trimmed by 7 bases and 1 base, with 10 bases remaining between them. The CDR3 length is 13 residues. The CDR3 here is CAINTDWNTEAFF. CDR3 coding DNA: TGTGCCATCAATACGGACTGGAACACTGAAGCTTTCTTT.

The chain couples TRBV7-2 to TRBJ2-7, with 8 bases identical to TRBD1. The CDR3 consists of 13 residues. The V and J ends lost 8 bases and 3 bases, in that order; junction bases with no gene match: 6. CDR1 and CDR2 from the germline V gene are SGHTA and FQGNSA. The CDR3 nucleotides are TGTGCCAGCCCTACAGGGGGAGGCTACGAGCAGTACTTC. This sequence encodes CASPTGGGYEQYF.

The chain is built from TRBV12-3 or TRBV12-4 and TRBJ2-2, with D unclear. Trimming cost V 8 bases and J 2 bases, with 9 bases left between them. The CDR3 consists of 13 residues. The CDR3: CASPRTNTGELFF. For the CDR3, the DNA is TGTGCCAGCCCGCGGACCAACACCGGGGAGCTGTTTTTT.

This clonotype was counted only a few times. The CDR3 is CASSLGTITTNEKLFF. The CDR3 nucleotides read TGTGCCAGCAGCTTAGGGACAATTACAACTAATGAAAAACTGTTTTTT. The rearrangement links TRBV7-4 to TRBJ1-4, with D perhaps matching TRBD1 (5 bases). The CDR3 runs to 16 residues. The V and J ends lost 1 base and 0 bases respectively, with 9 bases between them. Germline values: CDR1 SGHVT, CDR2 SQSDAQ.

The chain couples TRBV9 to TRBJ2-2; 9 nucleotides agree with TRBD1. The CDR3 totals 15 residues. CDR1 and CDR2 (germline): SGDLS, YYNGEE. V was clipped by 9 bases and J by 4 bases; unmatched bases: 10. The CDR3 spells CAISVGQGSTGELFF. The CDR3 bases are TGTGCCATCAGTGTAGGACAGGGGAGCACCGGGGAGCTGTTTTTT.

This clonotype occurred many times. The V call is TRBV10-3, the J call TRBJ2-2; D uncertain. V gave up 5 bases and J gave up 0 bases, with 7 bases separating them. From germline, CDR1 is ENHRY and CDR2 SYGVKD. The CDR3 consists of 14 residues. CDR3 in amino acids: CAISPRSNTGELFF. CDR3 nucleotide sequence: TGTGCCATCAGTCCAAGGTCGAACACCGGGGAGCTGTTTTTT.

This clonotype has ten or more counts. The chain links TRBV19 to TRBJ1-1; D gene unclear. Between the trimmed V and J ends, which lost 2 bases and 1 base, there was a span of 5 bases. The V gene's germline CDR1 is LNHDA and CDR2 SQIVND (reference sequence). CDR3 length: 13 residues. In DNA form, the CDR3 reads TGTGCCAGTAGTATAACCAAGAACACTGAAGCTTTCTTT. The encoded protein is CASSITKNTEAFF.

This clonotype showed up many times. The J gene is TRBJ1-2, the V gene TRBV9; possible D gene TRBD1, 5 bases. The CDR3 extends over 14 amino acids. The germline V gene has CDR1 SGDLS and CDR2 YYNGEE. V lost 8 bases and J lost 8, with 22 bases in between. This chain's CDR3 is CASTGSGSAWGYTF. For the CDR3, the DNA is TGTGCCAGTACAGGATCGGGGAGCGCGTGGGGCTACACCTTC.